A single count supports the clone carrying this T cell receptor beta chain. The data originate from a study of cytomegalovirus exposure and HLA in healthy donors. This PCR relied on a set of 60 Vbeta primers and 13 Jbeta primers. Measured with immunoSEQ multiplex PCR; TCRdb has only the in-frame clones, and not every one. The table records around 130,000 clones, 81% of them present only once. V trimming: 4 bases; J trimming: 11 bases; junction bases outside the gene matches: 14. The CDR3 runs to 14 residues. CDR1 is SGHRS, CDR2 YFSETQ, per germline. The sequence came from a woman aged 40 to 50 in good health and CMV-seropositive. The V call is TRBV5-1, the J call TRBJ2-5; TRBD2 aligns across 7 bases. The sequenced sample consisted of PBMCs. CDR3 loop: CASSAGSGENGQYF. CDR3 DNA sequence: TGCGCCAGCAGCGCGGGGAGCGGGGAAAATGGTCAGTACTTC.